Presented here are 16 T cell receptor beta chains from one specimen sequenced in a study of OX40 agonist ivuxolimab in advanced cancers. Generated by immunoSEQ multiplex PCR, the TCRdb table keeps only in-frame clones and is missing some. The data hold 70,000 to 80,000 clones, with just over 85% observed a single time. The input for sequencing was CD4+ or CD8+ T cells sorted from blood, taken in a trial of the OX40 agonist ivuxolimab. The origin of the receptors is an adult with an advanced solid tumor such as melanoma, head and neck, liver or kidney cancer.

CDR3 sequence reads: CASSLAEGGTGNTIYF. CDR3 DNA: TGTGCCAGCAGCTTAGCGGAAGGAGGGACTGGAAACACCATATATTTT. J is TRBJ1-3 and V is TRBV7-2; no definite D call. The CDR3 spans 16 residues. Germline V gene lookup returns CDR1 SGHTA and CDR2 FQGNSA. V was pared by 0 bases and J by 2 bases, with 11 bases between.

The sample holds one count of this clone. The V gene is TRBV19, the J gene TRBJ1-2, with D uncertain. Looked up from germline, CDR1 is LNHDA and CDR2 is SQIVND (reference sequence). The CDR3 totals 13 residues. V dropped 5 bases and J dropped 8 bases, with 15 bases sitting between them. The CDR3 region has the DNA TGTGCCAGTAGTCCCCGGACGTGGGAAGGCTACACCTTC. Amino acids: CASSPRTWEGYTF.

The chain uses TRBV7-2 and TRBJ2-5; D may be TRBD2 (5 bases). The germline CDR1 and CDR2 sequences are SGHTA and FQGNSA. The length of the CDR3 is 16 residues. V shed 5 bases and J shed 5 bases, with 21 bases lying between them. The CDR3 sequence: CASSPGVAGGLETQYF. The CDR3 coding sequence is TGTGCCAGCAGCCCGGGCGTGGCCGGAGGTCTGGAGACCCAGTACTTC. The complete variable domain, with remaining parts taken from reference TRBV7-2 and TRBJ2-5, reads GAGVSQSPSNKVTEKGKDVELRCDPISGHTALYWYRQSLGQGLEFLIYFQGNSAPDKSGLPSDRFSAERTGGSVSTLTIQRTQQEDSAVYLCASSPGVAGGLETQYFGPGTRLLVL.

This clone has a single count. The chain uses TRBV5-1 and TRBJ2-7; D not resolved. The CDR3 consists of 12 residues. Germline CDR1 and CDR2: SGHRS and YFSETQ. V lost 2 bases and J lost 5, with 8 bases in between. CDR3 DNA: TGCGCCAGCAGCTTAACTGGGGACGAGCAGTACTTC. As protein: CASSLTGDEQYF.

The genes are TRBV7-9 and TRBJ1-6; D uncertain. Trimming cost V 1 base and J 14 bases, with 18 bases left between them. Germline V gene data show CDR1 as SEHNR and CDR2 as FQNEAQ (reference sequence). The CDR3 contains 15 residues. The CDR3 sequence is CASSLERIWPLTLHF. The CDR3 coding sequence is TGTGCCAGCAGCTTAGAGCGCATCTGGCCCCTCACCCTCCACTTT.

This clone was observed a single time. The rearrangement uses TRBV10-3 and TRBJ2-1, with 8 bases that match TRBD1. Looked up from germline, CDR1 is ENHRY and CDR2 is SYGVKD. The V and J ends lost 6 bases and 8 bases, in that order; junction bases with no gene match: 15. The length of the CDR3 is 16 residues. Here the CDR3 DNA reads TGTGCCATCAGGGCTACTAACAGGGGGTCAGGAGATGAGCAGTTCTTC. Translation gives CAIRATNRGSGDEQFF.

The gene calls are TRBV4-2 and TRBJ2-7, with 9 nucleotides matching TRBD1. Losses at the gene ends were 5 bases for V and 5 bases for J; bases not matched to a gene: 10. The CDR3 contains 15 residues. The germline V gene encodes CDR1 LGHNA and CDR2 YNFKEQ. The CDR3 region has the DNA TGTGCCAGCAGCTTGGGGGGACAGGGCAGGAACGAGCAGTACTTC. It translates to CASSLGGQGRNEQYF.

The chain employs TRBV7-9 and TRBJ1-1; no clear D gene. The germline gives CDR1 SEHNR, CDR2 FQNEAQ (reference sequence). The CDR3 covers 13 residues. Trimming left V 3 bases short and J 8 bases short, with 13 bases between. The CDR3 protein is CASSLRSVAEAFF. Here the CDR3 DNA reads TGTGCCAGCAGCTTGAGATCGGTTGCGGAAGCTTTCTTT.

This clone was seen only a few times. The V gene is TRBV4-2, the J gene TRBJ1-1, with D unresolved. CDR3 length: 15 residues. V lost 0 bases and J 3 bases, leaving 11 bases between the germline ends. Per the germline V gene, CDR1 is LGHNA and CDR2 is YNFKEQ. Here the CDR3 DNA reads TGTGCCAGCAGCCAAGAGCCAGGTAGAGACACTGAAGCTTTCTTT. This gives the protein CASSQEPGRDTEAFF.

The rearrangement links TRBV7-2 to TRBJ1-1; the D is unclear. CDR3 length: 15 residues. Trimming shortened V by 3 bases and J by 1 base, and 12 bases separated the two germline ends. The germline gives CDR1 SGHTA, CDR2 FQGNSA. In DNA form, the CDR3 reads TGTGCCAGCAGCTTGGGCGGTAAGGGGAACACTGAAGCTTTCTTT. This codes for CASSLGGKGNTEAFF. Full variable domain (rest looked up from reference TRBV7-2 and TRBJ1-1): GAGVSQSPSNKVTEKGKDVELRCDPISGHTALYWYRQSLGQGLEFLIYFQGNSAPDKSGLPSDRFSAERTGGSVSTLTIQRTQQEDSAVYLCASSLGGKGNTEAFFGQGTRLTVV.

This clone appeared a single time. The chain carries TRBV5-1 and TRBJ2-7, with D tentatively TRBD2 (6 bases). CDR3 length equals 15 residues. Trimming took 3 bases from V and 1 from J, leaving 14 bases between them. In germline, CDR1 is SGHRS, CDR2 YFSETQ. The chain's CDR3 is CASSSLPGVSYEQYF. In nucleotides, the CDR3 is TGCGCCAGCAGCTCCCTACCGGGGGTTTCCTACGAGCAGTACTTC. Supplemented by reference TRBV5-1 and TRBJ2-7, the full variable domain reads KAGVTQTPRYLIKTRGQQVTLSCSPISGHRSVSWYQQTPGQGLQFLFEYFSETQRNKGNFPGRFSGRQFSNSRSEMNVSTLELGDSALYLCASSSLPGVSYEQYFGPGTRLTVT.

V usage is TRBV6-5 and J usage is TRBJ1-2; D is unresolved. V was cut by 2 bases and J by 2 bases, with 15 bases left in between. Looked up from germline, CDR1 is MNHEY and CDR2 is SVGAGI. This CDR3 contains 16 residues. The CDR3 loop reads CASSYAGLSRNYGYTF. In DNA, the CDR3 is TGTGCCAGCAGTTACGCTGGACTGTCTAGGAACTATGGCTACACCTTC.

The rearrangement joins TRBV23-1 to TRBJ1-5, with 9 bases aligning to TRBD1. TRBV23-1 is assigned to the ORF class and has an uncertain function. The CDR3 spans 17 residues. The trim removed 2 bases at V and 3 bases at J, leaving 8 bases unmatched. CDR3 bases: TGCGCCAGCAGTCAACAGCTCCGGGACAGGGTCAATCAGCCCCAGCATTTT. Translation: CASSQQLRDRVNQPQHF.

The chain recombines TRBV25-1 with TRBJ1-6; no clear D. Germline CDR1 MGHDK, CDR2 SYGVNS. V lost 0 bases, J lost 7 bases, and 13 bases lay in between. The CDR3 totals 16 residues. CDR3 loop: CASSEYRGTGNSPLHF. The CDR3 region has the DNA TGTGCCAGCAGTGAATATAGAGGAACGGGGAATTCACCCCTCCACTTT.

The chain carries TRBV19 and TRBJ2-3; 10 bases agree with TRBD2. Germline trimming cut 5 bases from V and 8 bases from J; bases unmatched to any gene: 16. This CDR3 has 17 amino acids. CDR1 and CDR2 (germline): LNHDA, SQIVND (reference sequence). The CDR3 here is CASSQLLAGWLLGTQYF. The CDR3 region has the DNA TGTGCCAGTAGTCAACTACTAGCGGGATGGCTTTTGGGTACGCAGTATTTT.

J is TRBJ2-1 and V is TRBV7-9; weak D call: TRBD2 (5 bases). The germline V gene has CDR1 SEHNR and CDR2 FQNEAQ (reference sequence). With 4 bases removed from V and 2 bases from J, the gap between germline ends came to 6 bases. The CDR3 runs 13 residues. CDR3 coding DNA: TGTGCCAGCAGCTCCGGGGCCTACAATGAGCAGTTCTTC. It specifies CASSSGAYNEQFF.